These T cell receptor beta chains were read from a single sample in a study of T-cell memory formation after mild COVID-19. Each CDR3 protein gets one entry after TCRdb re-called the 5' RACE reads with MiXCR. This sample has some 600,000 distinct CDR3 sequences, with 17% found just once. Material for sequencing was PBMCs or a T cell subset sorted from them (not recorded which). These receptors were obtained from an adult woman who had mild COVID-19 (a few samples of this study predate the infection). Cell type and time point are not known. Both conserved end residues are trimmed from each CDR3. D genes are given only for firm matches.

d_call v_call cdr3_aa
NA TRBV19 ASSETAYSNQPQH
TRBD2 TRBV24-1 ATSDSGLAETQY
TRBD1 TRBV11-2 ASSPDRANEQY
NA TRBV6-2/TRBV6-3 ASGQGGEQY
NA TRBV7-9 ASSFGGPMWTQY
NA TRBV30 AWSAGGRGRSGELF
TRBD2 TRBV7-6 ASSPTSAWRETQY
NA TRBV7-9 ASRTVGGTDTQY
NA TRBV5-6 ASTALMNEQF
NA TRBV20-1 SARDQPSQY
TRBD2 TRBV2 ASSEEAGTTDTQY
NA TRBV3-1 ASSHIHPLAGGSEQF
NA TRBV14 ASSQGQPGWEKLF
NA TRBV12-3/TRBV12-4 ASSPTPYEQY
NA TRBV14 ASSQRTSGANVLT
TRBD2 TRBV20-1 SARRPRGGRYNEQF
NA TRBV20-1 SAAVTGELF
NA TRBV7-2 ASSLSTADYGYT
NA TRBV5-1 ASRQDSTYEQY
NA TRBV27 ASRKGGQGGNEQY
NA TRBV7-6 ASSPSGGRETQY
TRBD2 TRBV27 ASSLYPSGGYEQY
TRBD1 TRBV15 ATSRDRVGYEQY
NA TRBV4-1 ASSQEGQPNTEAF
NA TRBV10-3 AISVGETEAF
NA TRBV21-1 ASSPRLTGVVEQY
TRBD2 TRBV6-2/TRBV6-3 ASSSIGLAGVDDEQF
NA TRBV18 ASSPSRTLHYGYT
NA TRBV5-5 ASSPGRGVGYYGYT
NA TRBV5-1 ASSLWATTNTEAF
NA TRBV6-2/TRBV6-3 ASSYRVPRREQY
TRBD1 TRBV5-1 ASSLRTGNRPDTQY
NA TRBV27 ASSLSSPGGGVSYEQY
TRBD1 TRBV5-1 ASSWDGTGRGQGYT
NA TRBV5-1 ASSLATSGTYEQY
NA TRBV12-3/TRBV12-4 ASSLRFPEAF
NA TRBV18 ASSPPGTENEKLF
TRBD1 TRBV6-1 AGLGQEAPYEQY
NA TRBV19 ASSIVAGSSYEQY
TRBD2 TRBV7-2 ASSSSGREAYEQY
NA TRBV5-1 ASSPENGVDTQY
TRBD1 TRBV7-9 ASNRGIAQETQY
NA TRBV20-1 SAMTPPDRADTQY
TRBD2 TRBV5-1 ASSLSGGGPDEQF
NA TRBV10-3 AISVGFKRVDTEAF
NA TRBV7-9 ASSYPTGRRTEAF
NA TRBV10-3 AINRGADTDTQY